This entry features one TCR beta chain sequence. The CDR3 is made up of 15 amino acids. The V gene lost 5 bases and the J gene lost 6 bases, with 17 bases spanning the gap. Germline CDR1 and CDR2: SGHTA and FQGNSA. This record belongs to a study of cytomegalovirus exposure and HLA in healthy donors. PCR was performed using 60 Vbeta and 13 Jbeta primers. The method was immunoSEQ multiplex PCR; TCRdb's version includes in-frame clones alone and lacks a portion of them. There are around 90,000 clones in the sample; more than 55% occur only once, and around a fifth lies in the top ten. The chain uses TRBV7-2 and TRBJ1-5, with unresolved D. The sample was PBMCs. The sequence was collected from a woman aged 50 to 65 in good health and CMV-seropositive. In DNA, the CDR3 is TGTGCCAGCAGCCATGGGGTCTCGGGAATTCAGCCCCAGCATTTT. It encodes CASSHGVSGIQPQHF.